A single sample gave rise to the 15 T cell receptor beta chains below, sequenced in a study of cytomegalovirus exposure and HLA in healthy donors. Primers included in the PCR were 60 Vbeta and 13 Jbeta primers. Only in-frame clones appear in the TCRdb table, and some are missing; sequencing was by immunoSEQ multiplex PCR. The table records over 100,000 clones, over 65% of them present only once. The material sequenced was PBMCs. The receptors originated from a man aged 35 to 55 in good health and CMV-seronegative.

This chain links TRBV15 with TRBJ1-1; TRBD1 might be the D (6 bases). The CDR3 consists of 13 residues. The ends were cut back, 3 bases at V and 1 base at J, with 6 bases in the middle. In germline, CDR1 is LNHNV, CDR2 YYDKDF (reference sequence). In nucleotides, the CDR3 is TGTGCCACCAGCAGCAGGGGGAACACTGAAGCTTTCTTT. Encoded protein: CATSSRGNTEAFF.

The rearrangement uses TRBV13 and TRBJ2-5; tentative D call: TRBD1 (6 bases). V lost 6 bases to trimming and J lost 4 bases, with 15 bases between them. There are 14 residues in the CDR3. The V gene's germline CDR1 is PRHDT and CDR2 FYEKMQ (reference sequence). The CDR3 sequence: CASSLNRVRETQYF. The CDR3 bases are TGTGCCAGCAGTCTAAACAGGGTACGAGAGACCCAGTACTTC.

V usage is TRBV27 and J usage is TRBJ2-3, with 8 nucleotides matching TRBD2. The V gene end was trimmed by 8 bases and the J gene end by 6 bases; junction bases not matched to a gene: 13. Germline CDR1 is MNHEY and CDR2 is SMNVEV (reference sequence). CDR3 length: 15 amino acids. DNA of the CDR3: TGTGCCAGCTCGGGGATAGCGGGGCCGGGGGATACGCAGTATTTT. Amino acids: CASSGIAGPGDTQYF.

This clone was seen more than once but under ten times. This chain joins TRBV7-6 and TRBJ2-3, with 9 positions matching TRBD2. Germline CDR1 SGHVS, CDR2 FNYEAQ. After removal of 5 bases from V and 1 base from J, the junction contained 4 bases not matched to a gene. The CDR3 contains 15 residues. The CDR3 spells CASSRIAGGTDTQYF. CDR3 bases: TGTGCCAGCAGCCGGATAGCGGGAGGCACAGATACGCAGTATTTT. The whole variable domain, remainder taken from reference TRBV7-6 and TRBJ2-3, is GAGVSQSPRYKVTKRGQDVALRCDPISGHVSLYWYRQALGQGPEFLTYFNYEAQQDKSGLPNDRFSAERPEGSISTLTIQRTEQRDSAMYRCASSRIAGGTDTQYFGPGTRLTVL.

This clone came up once. The rearrangement uses TRBV28 and TRBJ2-5; 8 nucleotides match TRBD1. The CDR3 contains 14 residues. V lost 5 bases and J lost 4; bases outside the gene matches: 6. CDR1 and CDR2 from the germline V gene are MDHEN and SYDVKM. The CDR3 nucleotides read TGTGCCAGCAGTCCCGGGGACAGGCTAGAGACCCAGTACTTC. Translation gives CASSPGDRLETQYF.

The genes are TRBV6-5 and TRBJ2-7; D perhaps matches TRBD1 (5 bases). The length of the CDR3 is 15 residues. CDR1 and CDR2 from the germline V gene are MNHEY and SVGAGI. V gave up 0 bases and J gave up 5 bases, with 14 bases separating them. The CDR3 is CASSYSRRTRDEQYF. CDR3 DNA: TGTGCCAGCAGTTACTCCCGACGGACAAGGGACGAGCAGTACTTC.

This chain connects TRBV7-2 to TRBJ2-1, with D possibly matching TRBD1 (5 bases). V was trimmed by 1 base and J by 9 bases, leaving 16 bases between them. Per germline, CDR1 SGHTA and CDR2 FQGNSA. The CDR3 totals 15 residues. CDR3 residues: CASSLDGQGSSEQFF. Written as DNA, the CDR3 is TGTGCCAGCAGCTTAGATGGCCAGGGCTCTAGTGAGCAGTTCTTC.

The chain couples TRBV13 to TRBJ2-7; 9 nucleotides agree with TRBD1. CDR1 and CDR2 (germline): PRHDT, FYEKMQ (reference sequence). With V trimmed by 5 bases and J by 9 bases, 2 bases remained unmatched. This CDR3 is 11 amino acids long. This CDR3 reads CASSADRGQYF. DNA of the CDR3: TGTGCCAGCAGCGCGGACAGGGGGCAGTACTTC.

The chain recombines TRBV5-4 with TRBJ1-3, with unresolved D. The CDR3 covers 14 residues. Trimming took 2 bases from V and 2 from J, leaving 8 bases between them. The germline CDR1 and CDR2 sequences are SGHNT and YYREEE (reference sequence). DNA for the CDR3: TGTGCCAGCAGCTTAGGAGACGCTGGAAACACCATATATTTT. This codes for CASSLGDAGNTIYF.

This chain connects TRBV7-9 to TRBJ1-1; 7 positions agree with TRBD1. CDR1 is SEHNR, CDR2 FQNEAQ, per germline (reference sequence). Germline trimming cut 3 bases from V and 0 bases from J; bases unmatched to any gene: 10. The CDR3 totals 17 residues. CDR3 amino acids: CASSLKRDSFLNTEAFF. CDR3 nucleotides: TGTGCCAGCAGCTTGAAAAGGGACAGCTTTTTGAACACTGAAGCTTTCTTT.

The chain links TRBV28 to TRBJ2-5; D might be TRBD1 (6 bases). The CDR3 runs 14 residues. V gave up 2 bases and J gave up 5 bases, with 12 bases separating them. The germline V gene encodes CDR1 MDHEN and CDR2 SYDVKM. Here the CDR3 DNA reads TGTGCCAGCAGTTTAGGGGGCAGGGTGGAGACCCAGTACTTC. Encoded protein: CASSLGGRVETQYF.

This chain connects TRBV13 to TRBJ2-7; TRBD1 matches at 8 bases. This CDR3 contains 16 residues. CDR1 and CDR2 (germline): PRHDT, FYEKMQ (reference sequence). J lost 3 bases, V lost 2 bases, and 9 bases had no gene match. The CDR3 loop is CASSLRKTGEVYEQYF. The CDR3 nucleotides read TGTGCCAGCAGCTTACGGAAGACAGGGGAGGTCTACGAGCAGTACTTC.

The V gene is TRBV4-2, the J gene TRBJ2-2; D gene uncertain. V was clipped by 2 bases and J by 4 bases, with 14 bases between them. Germline V CDR1 and CDR2: LGHNA, YNFKEQ. There are 16 residues in the CDR3. The CDR3 sequence: CASSQPLRQSTGELFF. CDR3 DNA sequence: TGTGCCAGCAGCCAACCGCTTAGACAAAGCACCGGGGAGCTGTTTTTT.

CDR3 nucleotide sequence: TGTGCCAGCAGTTTCAGGGAAGACACCGGGGAGCTGTTTTTT. Its protein product is CASSFREDTGELFF. The J gene is TRBJ2-2, the V gene TRBV21-1; the tabulated D call, TRBD1, remains unverified against the DNA. TRBV21-1 is a pseudogene segment. The CDR3 extends over 14 amino acids.

There are a few counts of this clone. This rearrangement joins TRBV6-5 to TRBJ2-1; the D gene is possibly TRBD1 (5 bases). The length of the CDR3 is 12 residues. The germline CDR1 and CDR2 sequences are MNHEY and SVGAGI. Trimming shortened V by 0 bases and J by 9 bases, and 6 bases separated the two germline ends. CDR3 DNA sequence: TGTGCCAGCAGTTACTCAGGGGTTGAGCAGTTCTTC. It translates to CASSYSGVEQFF.